This entry describes one TCR beta chain. Profiled with immunoSEQ multiplex PCR; TCRdb holds only in-frame clones, not every one. The sample lists over 150,000 clones, around 83% occurring once. Trimming removed 5 bases at V and 4 bases at J, with 17 bases between. This CDR3 region has 15 residues. Germline CDR1 is KGHSH and CDR2 is LQKENI. The data stem from a study of blood T cell repertoires in COVID-19. The TCR sequence derives from an older woman with COVID-19, enrolled during active disease. Sequenced: peripheral blood. This sequence joins TRBV18 and TRBJ2-5; D might be TRBD1 (7 bases). The chain's CDR3 is CASSTRGAPAETQYF. In DNA, the CDR3 is TGTGCCAGCTCAACCAGGGGGGCCCCGGCAGAGACCCAGTACTTC.